This is a list of T cell receptor beta chains from one sample in a study of CD8+CD57+ T cells in acquired aplastic anemia. TCRdb analysed the reads with MiXCR anew, one entry per CDR3 protein. The table has roughly 250,000 distinct CDR3 sequences, around 82% seen once. Material for sequencing was sorted CD4+, CD8+, or CD8+CD57+ T cells (not recorded which) from PBMCs. The origin of the receptors is a human donor with aplastic anemia. The CDR3 runs from the conserved cysteine through the conserved F or W. D genes are given only for firm matches. Where a row states a size, it is once, few, many or the class of an expanded clone; other rows omit it.

-	TRBV7-6	few	14	TRBJ2-3	TGTGCCAGCAGCTCAGTGTACCAAGAGACCCAGTACTATTTT	CASSSVYQETQYYF
-	TRBV19	-	12	TRBJ1-6	TGTGCCAGTAGTACGACAGATTCACCCCTCCACTTT	CASSTTDSPLHF
TRBD1	TRBV5-4	once	16	TRBJ2-7	TGTGCCAGCAGTGGCTCGGTCCGGGACAGTCCCTACGAGCAGTACTTC	CASSGSVRDSPYEQYF
-	TRBV20-1	-	13	TRBJ2-7	TGCAGCGCTAGAGCAGTGGGAACCTACGAGCAGTACTTC	CSARAVGTYEQYF
-	TRBV7-2	-	13	TRBJ2-3	TGTGCCAGCGGGTTCGGGGGAACAGATGCTACGTATTTT	CASGFGGTDATYF
-	TRBV7-8	many	14	TRBJ2-1	TGTGCCAGCAGCTTAGCGGGAGGCTACGATACGCAGTATTTC	CASSLAGGYDTQYF
-	TRBV5-4	few	14	TRBJ2-7	TGTGCCAGCAGCTTTAGTAGCGTAGCCTACGAGCAGTACTTC	CASSFSSVAYEQYF
TRBD1	TRBV7-9	-	13	TRBJ2-3	TGTGCCAGCGGGAAAGGGGGCAAAGATACGGAGTATTTT	CASGKGGKDTEYF
-	TRBV10-3	-	16	TRBJ2-1	TGTGCCATCAGTGAAGGGAGAGGGTTGAGTCAGGATGCGCAGTTCTTC	CAISEGRGLSQDAQFF
-	TRBV2	-	14	TRBJ1-4	TGTGCCAGCAGAGGAAGCAGGGAGGGTGAAAAACTGTTTTTT	CASRGSREGEKLFF
TRBD2	TRBV7-2	-	16	TRBJ2-1	TGTGCCAGCAGCTTAGATCGGAGCGGGAGGAGTGAAGCGCAGTTCTTC	CASSLDRSGRSEAQFF
-	TRBV15	-	14	TRBJ2-5	TGTGCCACCAGCAGAGATTGGGTGAACACGGCAGCTTACTTT	CATSRDWVNTAAYF
-	TRBV9	-	14	TRBJ2-1	TGTGCCAGCAGCGCGGGGGGTACAGGGCCCGAGCAGTTCTTC	CASSAGGTGPEQFF
-	TRBV7-3	-	12	TRBJ2-5	TGTGCCGGCTCGGGGGATAGGGAGACCCAGTACTTC	CAGSGDRETQYF
-	TRBV9	-	14	TRBJ2-7	TGTGCCAGCAGCGTGGCGGCAGGGCCCTACGAGCAGTACTTC	CASSVAAGPYEQYF
-	TRBV5-6	-	16	TRBJ1-3	TGTGCCAGCAGCTTGGGAGCCGACATGTTGGGAAACACCATATATTTT	CASSLGADMLGNTIYF
-	TRBV7-8	-	14	TRBJ2-5	TGTGCCAGCAGCTACCCCTCCACTGAAGCTTCCCTGTACTTC	CASSYPSTEASLYF
-	TRBV2	once	13	TRBJ1-2	TGTGCCAGCAGCCAAGGCCTTGCAGGTGGGTACAATTTC	CASSQGLAGGYNF
-	TRBV9	once	15	TRBJ2-3	TGTGCCAGCAGCGTACGGTCAAAGACACAAGATTTTCAGTATTTT	CASSVRSKTQDFQYF
-	TRBV9	-	16	TRBJ2-6	-	CASGVAGSIQYFVLTF
-	TRBV7-2	-	15	TRBJ1-1	TGTGCCAGCAGCGCGACCCGGACTGGCGATACCAATGCTTTCTTT	CASSATRTGDTNAFF
TRBD2	TRBV7-2	-	16	TRBJ2-1	TGTGCCAGCAGCTTGAAAAGGGGCGGGGGGAGCGGTGAGCAGTTCTTC	CASSLKRGGGSGEQFF
-	TRBV7-8	-	16	TRBJ2-6	TGTGCCAGCAGCTTAGCGGGAAGCTCCGGTACGCACGTCCTGACTTTC	CASSLAGSSGTHVLTF
-	TRBV19	-	12	TRBJ1-1	TGTGCCAGTAGTTCACAGAATACTGAAGCTTTCTTT	CASSSQNTEAFF
-	TRBV10-3	-	14	TRBJ1-1	TGTGCCATCGCCCCTCAGGGTTTGAACACTGAAGCTTTCTTT	CAIAPQGLNTEAFF
-	TRBV7-9	-	15	TRBJ2-3	-	CARRAVRETQYFEYF
-	TRBV9	-	15	TRBJ1-1	TGTGCCAGCAGCGTAGGTGGACAAAGCACAGCTACAGATTTCTTT	CASSVGGQSTATDFF
-	TRBV7-7	-	15	TRBJ2-7	TGTGCTAGCAGCTTGCGATATGGCAGGCACGAGGAGCAGTACTTC	CASSLRYGRHEEQYF